The 26 T cell receptor beta chains reported below all come from one sample, sequenced in a study of T cell responses to AZD1222 COVID-19 vaccine. TCRdb's table, derived via immunoSEQ multiplex PCR, lists solely in-frame clones and lacks some. The sample has about 68,000 clones, around 83% seen once. The sequenced sample was peripheral blood, obtained on day 0 of AZD1222 vaccination. The receptors here all came from an adult in good health.

CDR3: CASSLRPQYGYTF. DNA for the CDR3: TGCGCCAGCAGCTTGCGGCCCCAATATGGCTACACCTTC. The chain is built from TRBV5-1 and TRBJ1-2; unclear D gene. The CDR3 totals 13 residues. V lost 1 base to trimming and J lost 5 bases, with 9 bases between them. Germline assignment: CDR1 SGHRS and CDR2 YFSETQ.

The chain couples TRBV4-3 to TRBJ1-4; D is ambiguous. This CDR3 has 15 amino acids. Germline loops: CDR1 LGHNA, CDR2 YSLEER. Trimming cost V 4 bases and J 8 bases, with 17 bases left between them. In DNA form, the CDR3 reads TGCGCCAGCAGCCCGGTGTGGGCCCCGGGCGAAAAACTGTTTTTT. Translating it yields CASSPVWAPGEKLFF.

The chain combines TRBV3-1 (or the pseudogene TRBV3-2) with TRBJ2-5; weak D call: TRBD1 (5 bases). The V end lost 4 bases, the J end lost 2 bases, and 8 bases lay between the germline ends. The germline V gene encodes CDR1 LGHDT and CDR2 YNNKEL (reference sequence). This CDR3 comprises 13 residues. The CDR3 spells CASSPTVQETQYF. The CDR3 nucleotides are TGTGCCAGCAGCCCGACAGTTCAAGAGACCCAGTACTTC.

The chain links TRBV30 to TRBJ2-3; 9 bases align to TRBD2. CDR3 length: 16 residues. In germline, CDR1 is GTSNPN, CDR2 SVGIG (reference sequence). V gave up 0 bases and J gave up 4 bases; unmatched junction bases: 8. The CDR3 loop is CAWSVPPSGDPDTQYF. CDR3 bases: TGTGCCTGGAGTGTACCGCCTAGCGGGGACCCAGATACGCAGTATTTT.

V and J are TRBV9 and TRBJ1-6, with 7 bases that match TRBD1. With 0 bases clipped from V and 4 bases from J, the junction kept 1 base outside the gene matches. The CDR3 has 15 residues. CDR1 is SGDLS and CDR2 is YYNGEE in the germline V gene. The CDR3 DNA follows: TGTGCCAGCAGCGTAGGGGGACAGTATAATTCACCCCTCCACTTT. This gives the protein CASSVGGQYNSPLHF.

The V gene is TRBV3-1 (or the pseudogene TRBV3-2), the J gene TRBJ2-5, with D possibly TRBD1 on 5 matching bases. In germline, CDR1 is LGHDT, CDR2 YNNKEL (reference sequence). The ends were cut back, 2 bases at V and 2 bases at J, with 9 bases in the middle. The CDR3 spans 14 residues. CDR3 sequence (DNA): TGTGCCAGCAGCCAACAGGGTCGGCAAGAGACCCAGTACTTC. This gives the protein CASSQQGRQETQYF.

The chain employs TRBV6-2 or TRBV6-3 and TRBJ2-7, with 7 bases that match TRBD2. Germline CDR1 is MNHEY and CDR2 is SVGEGT. This CDR3 is 15 amino acids long. The J segment lost 3 bases and the V segment lost 4 bases, leaving 9 bases of the junction unmatched. The CDR3 loop is CASSFPGTNIYEQYF. The CDR3 region has the DNA TGTGCCAGCAGTTTCCCCGGGACTAACATCTACGAGCAGTACTTC.

The chain uses TRBV5-5 and TRBJ1-1; 7 nucleotides line up with TRBD1. Germline V gene data show CDR1 as SGHKS and CDR2 as YYEKEE (reference sequence). The CDR3 spans 14 residues. J gave up 1 base and V 3 bases, and 3 bases lay outside the gene matches. The CDR3 DNA follows: TGTGCCAGCAGCTGGGGACAGCAGAACACTGAAGCTTTCTTT. It specifies CASSWGQQNTEAFF. Together with reference TRBV5-5 and TRBJ1-1, the CDR3 gives the full variable domain: DAGVTQSPTHLIKTRGQQVTLRCSPISGHKSVSWYQQVLGQGPQFIFQYYEKEERGRGNFPDRFSARQFPNYSSELNVNALLLGDSALYLCASSWGQQNTEAFFGQGTRLTVV.

This chain connects TRBV5-6 to TRBJ1-1, with D unclear. Trimming stripped 1 base from V and 4 bases from J, with 11 bases between. This CDR3 is 14 amino acids long. The germline gives CDR1 SGHDT, CDR2 YYEEEE. The CDR3, as DNA: TGTGCCAGCAGCTTGAGAAGGGTGGGCACTGAAGCTTTCTTT. It yields the protein CASSLRRVGTEAFF.

The V gene is TRBV4-1, the J gene TRBJ2-3, with D hard to call. The CDR3 totals 17 residues. Germline V gene sequence: CDR1 MGHRA, CDR2 YSYEKL. Trimming took off 5 bases at V and 0 bases at J, with 18 bases between the two ends. Here the CDR3 reads CASSYWALLTSTDTQYF. The DNA of the CDR3 is TGCGCCAGCAGCTACTGGGCCCTTTTAACTAGCACAGATACGCAGTATTTT.

This clone was seen a handful of times. The chain is built from TRBV5-4 and TRBJ2-4; 9 bases line up with TRBD2. Per the germline V gene, CDR1 is SGHNT and CDR2 is YYREEE (reference sequence). J was trimmed by 16 bases and V by 2 bases; bases with no gene match: 13. This CDR3 spans 14 amino acids. CDR3 loop: CASSFETSGGPLYF. The CDR3, as DNA: TGTGCCAGCAGCTTTGAAACCAGCGGGGGGCCCCTATACTTC.

The CDR3 region is CASSENRGSTDTQYF. The CDR3 nucleotides read TGTGCCAGCAGTGAAAACAGGGGCAGCACAGATACGCAGTATTTT. The V and J genes are TRBV6-1 and TRBJ2-3, with 7 positions matching TRBD1. Germline CDR1 and CDR2: MNHNS and SASEGT. The CDR3 extends over 15 amino acids. V shed 2 bases, J shed 0 bases, and the junction held 2 bases outside the gene matches.

J is TRBJ2-5 and V is TRBV9; TRBD1 aligns across 8 bases. The CDR3 extends over 16 amino acids. V lost 2 bases, J lost 3 bases, and 9 bases stayed unmatched. Germline lookup yields CDR1 SGDLS and CDR2 YYNGEE. DNA of the CDR3: TGTGCCAGCAGCGTCCGTCCCGGGACAGGTAAAGAGACCCAGTACTTC. This sequence encodes CASSVRPGTGKETQYF.

The chain recombines TRBV10-3 with TRBJ1-1; no definite D call. V was shortened by 10 bases and J by 4 bases, with 10 bases between the two germline ends. The length of the CDR3 is 11 residues. From germline, CDR1 is ENHRY and CDR2 SYGVKD. CDR3 region: CATCGGTEAFF. CDR3 DNA: TGTGCCACCTGTGGCGGCACTGAAGCTTTCTTT.

This clone has only one observation. V gene TRBV24-1 combines with J gene TRBJ1-5; D perhaps matches TRBD1 (6 bases). The V gene's germline CDR1 is KGHDR and CDR2 SFDVKD. Trimming left V 5 bases short and J 3 bases short, with 22 bases between. The CDR3 runs to 18 residues. DNA of the CDR3: TGTGCCACCAGTGCGGGGCCCAGGGGCCTATCCTCCAATCAGCCCCAGCATTTT. Protein: CATSAGPRGLSSNQPQHF.

This chain uses TRBV6-6 with TRBJ2-5; the D gene is possibly TRBD1 (6 bases). V dropped 2 bases and J dropped 5 bases, with 18 bases sitting between them. The CDR3 spans 16 residues. CDR1 and CDR2 from the germline V gene are MNHNY and SVGAGI (reference sequence). The DNA of the CDR3 is TGTGCCAGCAGTTACGGGGGACCACAAAGGGGGGAGACCCAGTACTTC. Encoded protein: CASSYGGPQRGETQYF.

This chain connects TRBV7-9 to TRBJ1-5, with D perhaps matching TRBD1 (6 bases). CDR1 is SEHNR, CDR2 FQNEAQ, per germline (reference sequence). The ends were cut back, 4 bases at V and 5 bases at J, with 21 bases in the middle. CDR3 size: 17 residues. The CDR3 DNA reads as TGTGCCAGCAGCTCGCCGCGGGGTGGGGGCCAAGATCAGCCCCAGCATTTT. Encoded protein: CASSSPRGGGQDQPQHF.

The rearrangement uses TRBV5-8 and TRBJ1-2, with 9 bases aligning to TRBD1. Germline V gene data show CDR1 as SGHTS and CDR2 as YDEGEE. V was clipped by 4 bases and J by 5 bases; unmatched bases: 3. The CDR3 runs 13 residues. Here the CDR3 reads CASSVQGAYGYTF. The DNA for the CDR3 is TGTGCCAGCAGCGTACAGGGGGCGTATGGCTACACCTTC. Full variable domain (outside the CDR3, taken from reference TRBV5-8 and TRBJ1-2): EAGVTQSPTHLIKTRGQQATLRCSPISGHTSVYWYQQALGLGLQFLLWYDEGEERNRGNFPPRFSGRQFPNYSSELNVNALELEDSALYLCASSVQGAYGYTFGSGTRLTVV.

V and J are TRBV7-8 and TRBJ1-6; 9 positions agree with TRBD1. The CDR3 runs to 15 residues. Germline CDR1 and CDR2: SGHVS and FQNEAQ. V trimming: 5 bases; J trimming: 7 bases; junction bases outside the gene matches: 6. The CDR3 here is CASSPIDRGNSPLHF. The CDR3 region has the DNA TGTGCCAGCAGCCCGATAGACAGGGGGAATTCACCCCTCCACTTT.

The chain joins TRBV19 to TRBJ1-2; no clear D gene. CDR1 is LNHDA, CDR2 SQIVND, per germline (reference sequence). V shed 6 bases and J shed 7 bases, with 15 bases lying between them. The CDR3 has 13 amino acids. The DNA for the CDR3 is TGTGCCAGTAGCCTCTCTCGATCTGGTGGCTACACCTTC. Translating gives CASSLSRSGGYTF. The variable domain in full, with the rest retrieved from reference TRBV19 and TRBJ1-2, is DGGITQSPKYLFRKEGQNVTLSCEQNLNHDAMYWYRQDPGQGLRLIYYSQIVNDFQKGDIAEGYSVSREKKESFPLTVTSAQKNPTAFYLCASSLSRSGGYTFGSGTRLTVV.

V usage is TRBV5-8 and J usage is TRBJ2-3; tentatively, D is TRBD2 (7 bases). Trimming cost V 5 bases and J 2 bases, with 15 bases left between them. The CDR3 loop spans 15 amino acids. The germline CDR1 and CDR2 sequences are SGHTS and YDEGEE. The CDR3 sequence: CASSIGGLHTDTQYF. CDR3 nucleotides: TGTGCCAGCAGTATCGGGGGGCTGCACACAGATACGCAGTATTTT. The full variable domain, completed using reference TRBV5-8 and TRBJ2-3, is EAGVTQSPTHLIKTRGQQATLRCSPISGHTSVYWYQQALGLGLQFLLWYDEGEERNRGNFPPRFSGRQFPNYSSELNVNALELEDSALYLCASSIGGLHTDTQYFGPGTRLTVL.

The rearrangement joins TRBV2 to TRBJ1-5, with D unclear. CDR1 and CDR2 from the germline V gene are SNHLY and FYNNEI. This CDR3 has 13 residues. The V gene lost 7 bases and the J gene lost 6 bases, with 13 bases spanning the gap. CDR3 DNA: TGTGCCAGCAAATCGGCGTTCATTCAGCCCCAGCATTTT. Protein product: CASKSAFIQPQHF.

V usage is TRBV7-9 and J usage is TRBJ2-1; D is undetermined. Trimming stripped 6 bases from V and 2 bases from J, with 5 bases between. Per germline, CDR1 SEHNR and CDR2 FQNEAQ (reference sequence). CDR3 length equals 12 residues. The CDR3 region is CASRSTYNEQFF. Written as DNA, the CDR3 is TGTGCCAGCAGGAGCACCTACAATGAGCAGTTCTTC.

This chain joins TRBV27 and TRBJ1-2; weak D call: TRBD1 (6 bases). The germline CDR1 and CDR2 sequences are MNHEY and SMNVEV (reference sequence). V was pared by 6 bases and J by 3 bases, with 14 bases between. The CDR3 extends over 14 amino acids. CDR3 sequence (DNA): TGTGCCAGCAGCCGGAAGGGACAATACTATGGCTACACCTTC. Encoded protein: CASSRKGQYYGYTF.

The V and J genes are TRBV2 and TRBJ1-6; TRBD1 matches at 10 bases. The CDR3 runs to 14 residues. V gave up 5 bases and J gave up 6 bases; unmatched junction bases: 1. Germline V gene sequence: CDR1 SNHLY, CDR2 FYNNEI. CDR3 in amino acids: CASSWTGGNSPLHF. CDR3 in DNA: TGTGCCAGCAGTTGGACAGGGGGTAATTCACCCCTCCACTTT.

This chain uses TRBV5-1 with TRBJ1-3; D is unresolved. V was trimmed by 4 bases and J by 4 bases, leaving 12 bases between them. Germline CDR1 SGHRS, CDR2 YFSETQ. This CDR3 spans 14 amino acids. Here the CDR3 reads CASSQSQGGNTIYF. CDR3 bases: TGCGCCAGCAGCCAAAGCCAAGGGGGAAACACCATATATTTT.